Each of the 25 T cell receptor beta chains below was sequenced from the same sample in a study of T-cell reconstitution after alpha-beta-depleted transplantation in children. During its preparation, the TCRbeta library received unique molecular identifiers. A single record per CDR3 protein comes from TCRdb applying MiXCR to the PCR reads. This sample has 190,000 or so distinct CDR3 sequences, with around 6.8% found just once. The specimen comprised PBMCs from the stem cell graft donor, sampled from the stem cell graft. The source is a human donor who donated a stem cell graft to a child with Wiskott-Aldrich syndrome.

This chain uses TRBV27 with TRBJ2-5; 7 bases line up with TRBD1. The CDR3 is 15 residues long. After removal of 4 bases from V and 5 bases from J, the junction contained 10 bases not matched to a gene. Germline-derived CDR1 and CDR2 are MNHEY and SMNVEV (reference sequence). CDR3: CASSYPGQPEETQYF. The DNA of the CDR3 is TGTGCCAGCAGTTACCCGGGACAGCCTGAGGAGACCCAGTACTTC.

The chain combines TRBV7-8 with TRBJ2-2, with D maybe TRBD1 (6 bases). The CDR3 has 15 amino acids. Trimming pared 3 bases from V and 3 bases from J, leaving 11 bases between. Germline lookup yields CDR1 SGHVS and CDR2 FQNEAQ. The CDR3 DNA follows: TGTGCCAGCAGCTTGGGACATGGGGACACCGGGGAGCTGTTTTTT. This sequence encodes CASSLGHGDTGELFF. The full variable domain, with the rest looked up from reference TRBV7-8 and TRBJ2-2, is GAGVSQSPRYKVAKRGQDVALRCDPISGHVSLFWYQQALGQGPEFLTYFQNEAQLDKSGLPSDRFFAERPEGSVSTLKIQRTQQEDSAVYLCASSLGHGDTGELFFGEGSRLTVL.

This clonotype was seen only a few times. V usage is TRBV6-1 and J usage is TRBJ2-1; D not certain. CDR1 and CDR2 from the germline V gene are MNHNS and SASEGT. The CDR3 extends over 12 amino acids. Trimming pared 3 bases from V and 7 bases from J, leaving 7 bases between. Here the CDR3 reads CASSETHNEQFF. The CDR3 DNA reads as TGTGCCAGCAGTGAGACCCATAATGAGCAGTTCTTC.

This clonotype appeared many times. CDR3 in amino acids: CASSLTGYEQYF. CDR3 sequence (DNA): TGTGCCAGCAGTTTAACCGGCTACGAGCAGTACTTC. This chain joins TRBV12-3 or TRBV12-4 and TRBJ2-7; no firm D call. CDR3 size: 12 residues. V lost 2 bases and J lost 3, with 5 bases in between.

This clonotype has a count of ten or more. The rearrangement uses TRBV4-3 and TRBJ1-1; 10 nucleotides line up with TRBD1. The CDR3 length is 15 residues. Trimming removed 2 bases from V and 9 bases from J; junction bases left unmatched: 9. Germline V gene data show CDR1 as LGHNA and CDR2 as YSLEER. CDR3 DNA sequence: TGCGCCAGCAGCCAACGGGGGACAGGGGCGGCAAAAGCTTTCTTT. Its translation: CASSQRGTGAAKAFF.

This clonotype has a count of ten or more. The V gene is TRBV5-5, the J gene TRBJ2-3; 11 bases line up with TRBD2. Germline V gene lookup returns CDR1 SGHKS and CDR2 YYEKEE (reference sequence). V was pared by 4 bases and J by 2 bases, with 6 bases of the junction left unmatched. CDR3 length: 16 residues. Here the CDR3 reads CASSGGLAASTDTQYF. The CDR3, as DNA: TGTGCCAGCAGCGGGGGACTAGCGGCGTCCACAGATACGCAGTATTTT.

This clonotype was detected many times. The rearrangement uses TRBV29-1 and TRBJ2-4, with D possibly being TRBD1 (5 bases). CDR3 length: 14 residues. Deletions cut 5 bases from V and 7 bases from J, with 18 bases between. Germline CDR1 and CDR2: SQVTM and ANQGSEA. Written as DNA, the CDR3 is TGCAGCGTTTTATATAGACAGTTAGGGAACATTCAGTACTTC. Translating gives CSVLYRQLGNIQYF.

The table lists this clonotype with a few counts. The rearrangement links TRBV20-1 to TRBJ1-5, with D perhaps matching TRBD1 (6 bases). The CDR3 sequence is 13 residues long. Germline V CDR1 and CDR2: DFQATT, SNEGSKA (reference sequence). V lost 6 bases, J lost 6 bases, and 15 bases lay in between. Here the CDR3 DNA reads TGCAGTGCCGGGGGCAGGGGTGGTCAGCCCCAGCATTTT. Protein product: CSAGGRGGQPQHF.

This clonotype has at least ten counts. V gene TRBV20-1 combines with J gene TRBJ1-1; D call uncertain. The CDR3 covers 13 residues. Germline V gene sequence: CDR1 DFQATT, CDR2 SNEGSKA (reference sequence). The V end lost 3 bases, the J end lost 0 bases, and 8 bases lay between the germline ends. The DNA for the CDR3 is TGCAGTGCTAGCCGGACGGTGAACACTGAAGCTTTCTTT. Translation gives CSASRTVNTEAFF.

This clonotype was counted many times. This sequence joins TRBV29-1 and TRBJ1-5; 8 nucleotides agree with TRBD1. This CDR3 has 13 amino acids. The trim removed 6 bases at V and 5 bases at J, leaving 6 bases unmatched. CDR1 and CDR2 from the germline V gene are SQVTM and ANQGSEA. The DNA of the CDR3 is TGCAGCGTAACAGGGGGAGTAGATCAGCCCCAGCATTTT. It codes for CSVTGGVDQPQHF.

In this sample, this clonotype turned up many times. This sequence joins TRBV4-3 and TRBJ1-5, with 8 positions matching TRBD1. V trimming: 4 bases; J trimming: 7 bases; junction bases outside the gene matches: 6. The CDR3 spans 14 residues. The germline CDR1 and CDR2 sequences are LGHNA and YSLEER. Written as DNA, the CDR3 is TGCGCCAGCAGCCTCGGACAGGGCGAACAGCCCCAGCATTTT. Its translation: CASSLGQGEQPQHF.

This clonotype was detected ten times or more. The gene calls are TRBV20-1 and TRBJ2-7; TRBD1 or TRBD2 may be the D gene (6 bases each). V lost 0 bases, J lost 3 bases, and 9 bases lay in between. CDR3 length: 13 amino acids. Germline values: CDR1 DFQATT, CDR2 SNEGSKA (reference sequence). The CDR3 DNA sequence: TGCAGTGCTAGAGAAGGGGGGTTCTACGAGCAGTACTTC. Encoded protein: CSAREGGFYEQYF.

This clonotype was recorded at least ten times. V is TRBV29-1 and J is TRBJ2-7; 7 bases fit TRBD1. The CDR3 extends over 12 amino acids. Germline V lookup: CDR1 SQVTM, CDR2 ANQGSEA. Trimming cost V 6 bases and J 5 bases; bases outside gene matches: 7. The CDR3 DNA sequence: TGCAGCGTCCGAAGACAGGGACACGAGCAGTACTTC. It is translated as CSVRRQGHEQYF.

This clonotype was detected many times. The chain couples TRBV6-6 to TRBJ2-1; D is possibly TRBD2 (5 bases). Germline CDR1 and CDR2: MNHNY and SVGAGI (reference sequence). Between the trimmed V and J ends, which lost 6 bases and 8 bases, there was a span of 14 bases. The CDR3 has 13 residues. CDR3: CASRSRGVDEQFF. The CDR3, as DNA: TGTGCCAGCAGGTCCCGGGGTGTCGATGAGCAGTTCTTC.

This clonotype has a count of ten or more. This chain joins TRBV25-1 and TRBJ2-7; D call uncertain. Per the germline V gene, CDR1 is MGHDK and CDR2 is SYGVNS. V gave up 4 bases and J gave up 3 bases, with 4 bases separating them. The CDR3 length is 11 residues. The DNA of the CDR3 is TGTGCCAGCAGTGTTGGCTACGAGCAGTACTTC. This sequence encodes CASSVGYEQYF.

This sequence joins TRBV6-2 or TRBV6-3 and TRBJ1-1; D call uncertain. V lost 2 bases and J lost 5, with 9 bases in between. CDR3 length: 13 residues. The germline CDR1 and CDR2 sequences are MNHEY and SVGEGT. Here the CDR3 DNA reads TGTGCCAGCAGTTACCGATCATGGACTGAAGCTTTCTTT. As protein: CASSYRSWTEAFF.

The chain's CDR3 is CAISESGGRLDTQYF. The CDR3 DNA reads as TGTGCCATCAGTGAGTCGGGCGGGAGACTAGATACGCAGTATTTT. The J gene is TRBJ2-3, the V gene TRBV10-3; 7 bases map to TRBD2. This CDR3 has 15 residues. CDR1 ENHRY and CDR2 SYGVKD come from the germline V gene. The trim removed 0 bases at V and 5 bases at J, leaving 5 bases unmatched.

This clonotype was recorded at least ten times. One junction end disagrees with the germline gene, perhaps due to a read error. This rearrangement joins TRBV24-1 to TRBJ1-1; D remains unclear. The CDR3 is 11 residues long. The germline gives CDR1 KGHDR, CDR2 SFDVKD. The CDR3 reads CATREGSEAFF. The CDR3 nucleotides are TGTGCCACCAGGGAAGGATCTGAGGCTTTCTTT.

This clonotype was counted ten times or more. The chain is built from TRBV12-3 or TRBV12-4 and TRBJ1-2, with 9 bases lining up with TRBD1. V shed 6 bases, J shed 11 bases, and the junction held 7 bases outside the gene matches. This CDR3 spans 12 amino acids. The DNA for the CDR3 is TGTGCCAGCAGCATTAAGGGACAGGGATACACCTTC. Translated: CASSIKGQGYTF.

There are many counts of this clonotype. This rearrangement joins TRBV15 to TRBJ2-7; no reliable D call. Per the germline V gene, CDR1 is LNHNV and CDR2 is YYDKDF (reference sequence). Trimming cost V 0 bases and J 0 bases, with 9 bases left between them. CDR3 length: 15 residues. DNA of the CDR3: TGTGCCACCAGCAGAGATAACCCCAGCTCCTACGAGCAGTACTTC. Translated, it gives CATSRDNPSSYEQYF.

This clonotype was seen repeatedly, ten times or more. The chain employs TRBV2 and TRBJ2-1, with a possible D match to TRBD1 (6 bases). The germline V and J ends were trimmed by 7 bases and 8 bases, with 18 bases remaining between them. CDR3 length: 14 residues. Germline values: CDR1 SNHLY, CDR2 FYNNEI. Here the CDR3 reads CASNYVGADDEQFF. CDR3 DNA sequence: TGTGCCAGCAATTACGTGGGGGCCGACGATGAGCAGTTCTTC.

The chain joins TRBV3-1 to TRBJ2-7; 9 positions match TRBD1. The V gene's germline CDR1 is LGHDT and CDR2 YNNKEL (reference sequence). V shed 1 base and J 5 bases; nucleotides not matched to a gene: 9. The CDR3 spans 16 residues. CDR3 bases: TGTGCCAGCAGCCAAGTATTCGGGACAGGGTCTGACGAGCAGTACTTC. Its protein product is CASSQVFGTGSDEQYF.

This clonotype was seen repeatedly, ten times or more. The chain combines TRBV6-1 with TRBJ2-7; TRBD2 might be the D (6 bases). This CDR3 region has 14 residues. Trimming shortened V by 6 bases and J by 3 bases, and 15 bases separated the two germline ends. The V gene's germline CDR1 is MNHNS and CDR2 SASEGT. Here the CDR3 DNA reads TGTGCCAGCAGCCCTTGGTCGCGGGACTACGAGCAGTACTTC. Its translation: CASSPWSRDYEQYF.

This chain links TRBV20-1 with TRBJ1-2, with D tentatively TRBD1 (5 bases). The CDR3 runs to 12 residues. V dropped 6 bases and J dropped 8 bases, with 16 bases sitting between them. The germline V gene encodes CDR1 DFQATT and CDR2 SNEGSKA (reference sequence). This CDR3 reads CSAIGDYRGYTF. For the CDR3, the DNA is TGCAGTGCGATAGGGGATTATCGAGGCTACACCTTC.

This clonotype was detected ten times or more. The V and J genes are TRBV20-1 and TRBJ1-1; D not certain. The germline CDR1 and CDR2 sequences are DFQATT and SNEGSKA (reference sequence). This CDR3 region has 13 residues. With 4 bases removed from V and 0 bases from J, the gap between germline ends came to 9 bases. The CDR3 protein is CSANIRLNTEAFF. The CDR3 coding sequence is TGCAGTGCTAACATACGGTTGAACACTGAAGCTTTCTTT.